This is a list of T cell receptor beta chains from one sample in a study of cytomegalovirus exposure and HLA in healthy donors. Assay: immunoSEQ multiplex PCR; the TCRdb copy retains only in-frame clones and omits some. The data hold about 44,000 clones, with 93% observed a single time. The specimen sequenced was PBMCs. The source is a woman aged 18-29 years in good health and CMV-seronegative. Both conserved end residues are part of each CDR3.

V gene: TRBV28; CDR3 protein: CASGVGGAPHETQYF
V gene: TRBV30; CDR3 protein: CAWSVPRVEAFF
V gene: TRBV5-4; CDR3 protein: CASSLAGGQGAQKTQYF
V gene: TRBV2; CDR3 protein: CASTWDRLTGELFF
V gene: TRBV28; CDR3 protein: CASGRDRGTEAFF
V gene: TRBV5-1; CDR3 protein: CASSLESSGPYEQYF
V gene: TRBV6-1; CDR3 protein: CASSEFPAQGSGQPQHF
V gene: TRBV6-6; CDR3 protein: CASSYSWGRNTEAFF
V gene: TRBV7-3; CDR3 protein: CASSLGGANEQFF
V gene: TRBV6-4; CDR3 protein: CASSEEGNEQFF
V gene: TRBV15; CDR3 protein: CATSRESGATDTQYF
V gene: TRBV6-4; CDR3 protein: CASSDLGGTGEQFF
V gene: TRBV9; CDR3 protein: CASSGTGTGSEKLFF
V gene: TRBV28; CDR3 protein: CASSPLYRGRGEKLFF
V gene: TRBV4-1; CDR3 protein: CASSQDIHRDSRSYEQYF
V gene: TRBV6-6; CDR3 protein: CASSSIQGGFPEAFF
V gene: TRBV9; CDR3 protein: CASSVGTSANGNEQFF
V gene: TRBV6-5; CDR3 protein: CASRTSGGAGETQYF
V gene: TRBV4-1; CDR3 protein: CASSPAGEGEWNLYEQYF
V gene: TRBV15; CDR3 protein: CATSRGGLAEDTQYF
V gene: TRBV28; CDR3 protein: CASRNTGTGEGQPQHF
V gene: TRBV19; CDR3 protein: CASSIIPASGYEQYF
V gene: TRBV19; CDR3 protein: CASSLWTSGHNEQFF
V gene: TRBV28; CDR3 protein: CASRYKNTEAFF
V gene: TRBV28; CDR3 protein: CASMLTEQPQHF
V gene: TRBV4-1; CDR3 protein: CASSQVGQGGYGYTF
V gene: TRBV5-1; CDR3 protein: CASSSPQGISAGELFF
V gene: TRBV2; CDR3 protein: CASSEAPGTEAFF
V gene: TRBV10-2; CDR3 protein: CASRRGIPAEAFF
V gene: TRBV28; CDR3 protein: CASSTRTSGLTDTQYF
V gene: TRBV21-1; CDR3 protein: CASSSTEQGPLSLEGNTIYF
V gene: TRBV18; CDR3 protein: CASSPQGQGTTEAFF
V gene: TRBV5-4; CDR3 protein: CASSDPQGLNTEAFF
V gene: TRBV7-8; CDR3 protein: CASSRLAGVEETQYF
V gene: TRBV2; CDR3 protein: CASADSNTEAFF
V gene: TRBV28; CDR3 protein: CASSLQLADTQYF
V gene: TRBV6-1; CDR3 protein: CASSEGSSGRGYEQFF